This entry concerns a single T cell receptor gamma chain. Its specificity is unknown. The germline V gene encodes CDR1 VTNTFY and CDR2 YDVSTARD (reference sequence). Trimming took 5 bases from V and 0 from J; bases not matched to a gene: 6. This CDR3 is 15 amino acids long. This entry comes from a study of Vδ1+ human thymocytes. Study-level findings and limits: In the thymus, TRG and TRD repertoires looked highly polyclonal with Gaussian CDR3 lengths. Around 20% of thymic delta-chain sequences were Vdelta2, with few Vdelta3, unlike blood Vdelta1+ controls.

Extracted RNA was reverse transcribed into cDNA. The CDR3 regions were amplified by multiplex PCR from V-gene primers to a constant-region primer. TCRdb made new clone calls on the multiplex PCR reads using CATT. The sample contains about 36,000 gamma-chain clones, 20% to 25% of which appear only once. The rearrangement links TRGV3 to TRGJP2. This receptor was identified in a girl under two years old who had congenital heart surgery. The sequencing sample was made of Vdelta1+ gamma-delta thymocytes from the thymus. Subset denoted: FACS-sorted CD3+ TCRalphabeta- TCRVdelta1+ TCRVdelta2- thymocytes. The CDR3 loop reads CATWATYSSDWIKTF. The CDR3 DNA reads as TGTGCCACCTGGGCGACATATAGTAGTGATTGGATCAAGACGTTT.